This T cell receptor beta chain was retrieved from a study of identical twins (dated by TCRdb to the mid-2010s). For the study in its entirety: To test whether fetal clonotypes persist, the study used deep sequencing on TCR alpha and beta repertoires from monozygotic twins, unrelated adults of various ages, and cord blood. To rule out contamination, replicate twin experiments were performed at different times with different library preparation protocols.

Library creation used 5' RACE. The sample was run on an Illumina HiSeq 2000. Template switching introduced a universal primer binding site; the final cDNA contained a unique molecular identifier, enabling accurate counting of TCR cDNA molecules. First-strand cDNA for TCR alpha and beta chains was synthesized from specific primers in the conserved constant-segment region. To control for contamination, every cDNA library was double barcoded, receiving both a SMART-Mk sample barcode and Illumina barcodes. Two successive PCR steps introduced TruSeq adapter sequences along with Illumina sample barcodes. The TCR alpha and beta cDNA libraries were sequenced on the Illumina HiSeq platform using custom primers. Turning to the authors' computational methods: MiGEC processed the raw reads to extract unique molecular identifiers, while MiXCR was used to determine the CDR3 positions. Recombination models were inferred per individual with the repgenHMM and IGoR tools using an EM algorithm. Shared clonotypes were analyzed with the tcR package in R, and sharing was normalized by the product of cloneset sizes. To study raw recombination free of thymic and clonal selection effects, out-of-frame nonproductive sequences were analyzed. The public reads were quality trimmed at Q25 with fastp and then assembled into clones with MiXCR by TCRdb, keeping productive beta chains. CDR3 protein sequences are deduplicated, and each keeps its most common genes and DNA. The V and J calls follow TCRdb's processing rather than the paper's. For this sample there are under 250,000 distinct CDR3 sequences; less than 10% appear just once. Of the sample, about 5.2% falls within the top ten clones.

Only healthy Caucasian donors were included. Miltenyi CD45RO+ enrichment and human naive T-cell isolation kits were used to isolate memory (CD45RO+) and naive T cells from PBMC. This clonotype came up a few times. Its binding antigen is unknown. No base quality values were provided; no much bigger clone lies one nucleotide off. The research as a whole found: Out-of-frame TCR alpha sequences shared between twins showed an excess of low generation-probability sequences compared with coincidental sharing between unrelated individuals. Zero-insertion analyses could be partly confounded by invariant T cells such as MAIT and iNKT, though diverse VJ usage argued against such confounding for most clonotypes. Recombination models systematically underestimated out-of-frame TCR alpha sharing in monozygotic twins but agreed with sharing between unrelated individuals. Abundant cord blood beta clonotypes had fewer insertions, young adult naive repertoires showed a similar but weaker trend, and memory repertoires showed no such trend. Because the same donors could not be followed over many years, the conclusions relied on cross-sectional statistical analysis. A weaker excess of twin sharing was found in beta out-of-frame sequences because the signal-to-noise ratio was lowered by fewer shared sequences.

The sequence came from a woman under 30 in good health. Sequencing was performed on memory (CD45RO+) T cells sorted from blood. Sample cell subset or site, as interpreted from the label and publication: CD45RO+ enriched T cells.

Here the CDR3 is given as CASSPMTSGTNTGELFF. The nucleotide sequence is given as TGCGCCAGCAGTCCGATGACTAGCGGGACGAACACCGGGGAGCTGTTTTTT. Rearrangement joined TRBV10-1 to TRBJ2-2; 11 junctional bases match TRBD2. As encoded in the germline V gene (reference sequence), CDR1 is WNHNN while CDR2 is SYGVQD. V is pruned by 5 bases and J by 0 bases, leaving 5 bases of the junction without a gene match. The CDR3 measures 17 amino acids from cysteine to phenylalanine. The only DNA kept is the CDR3, 51 bases in frame from the first base.